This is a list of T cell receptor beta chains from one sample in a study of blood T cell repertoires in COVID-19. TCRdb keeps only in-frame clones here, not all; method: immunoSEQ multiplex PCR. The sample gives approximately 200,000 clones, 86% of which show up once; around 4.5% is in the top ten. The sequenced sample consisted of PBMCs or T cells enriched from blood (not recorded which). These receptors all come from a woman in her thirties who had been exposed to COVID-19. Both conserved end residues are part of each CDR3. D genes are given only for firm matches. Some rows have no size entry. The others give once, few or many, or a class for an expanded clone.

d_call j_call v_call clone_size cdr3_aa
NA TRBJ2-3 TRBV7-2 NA CASSLVRWRGGKDTQYF
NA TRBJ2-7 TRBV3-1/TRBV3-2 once CASSQDLQGYEQYF
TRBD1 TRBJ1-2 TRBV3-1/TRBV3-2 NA CASSQEGGTVNGYTF
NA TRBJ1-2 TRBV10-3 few CAISGFSGDGYTF
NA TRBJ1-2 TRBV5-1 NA CASSPDHRKNYGYTF
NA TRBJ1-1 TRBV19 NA CASSPLGTMNTEAFF
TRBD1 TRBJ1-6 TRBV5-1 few CASSLETGVNSPLHF
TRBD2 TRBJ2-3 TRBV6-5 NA CASRTSGRVGTQYF
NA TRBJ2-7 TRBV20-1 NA CSARLREEQYF
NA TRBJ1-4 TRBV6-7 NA CASSPDSINEKLFF
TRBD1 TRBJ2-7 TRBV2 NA CASSAGPGQGVSYEQYF
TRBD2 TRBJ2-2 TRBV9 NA CASSVVPSGPNTGELFF
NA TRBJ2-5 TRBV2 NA CASADRSETQYF
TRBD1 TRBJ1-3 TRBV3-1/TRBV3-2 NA CASSQAGGRGNTIYF
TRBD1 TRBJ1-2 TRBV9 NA CASSPQGGVGYGYTF
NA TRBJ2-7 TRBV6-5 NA CASSYDPPTGSYEQYF
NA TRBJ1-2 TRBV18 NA CASSLLAVPNYGYTF
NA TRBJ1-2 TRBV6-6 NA CASSVKGAGYTF
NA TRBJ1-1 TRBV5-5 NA CASSLLGSTMNTEAFF
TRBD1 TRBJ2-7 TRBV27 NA CASSLTPQGYEQYF
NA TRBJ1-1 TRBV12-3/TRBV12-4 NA CASRITGSTEAFF
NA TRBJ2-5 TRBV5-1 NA CASSLGRQETQYF
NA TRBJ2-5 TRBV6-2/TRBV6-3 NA CASSYSATGPQETQYF
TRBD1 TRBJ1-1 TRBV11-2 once CASRKTGENTEAFF
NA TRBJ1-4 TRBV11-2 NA CASSNRVVTNEKLFF
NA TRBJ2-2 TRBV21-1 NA CASTSAGLAGGREAGELFF
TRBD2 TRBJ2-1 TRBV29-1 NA CSVFLLAGVQFF
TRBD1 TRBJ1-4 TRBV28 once CASTLTGTNEKLFF
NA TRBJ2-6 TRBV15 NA CATSRGWGDSASGANVLTF
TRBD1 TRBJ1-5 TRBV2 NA CASSPDRVSNQPQHF
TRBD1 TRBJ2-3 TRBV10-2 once CASNPQGALSTDTQYF
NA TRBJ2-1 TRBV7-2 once CASSLAGGLQYEQFF
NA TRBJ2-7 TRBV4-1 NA CASSQDRTANIYEQYF
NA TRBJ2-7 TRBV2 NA CASSEGRNPPHEQYF
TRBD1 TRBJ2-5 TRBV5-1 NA CASSLGTGGPETQYF
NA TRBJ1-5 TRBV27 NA CASRGGGWQPQHF
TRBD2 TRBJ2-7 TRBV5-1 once CASSTQPPSGGIGTYEQYF
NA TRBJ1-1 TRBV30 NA CAWSVGTWGTEAFF
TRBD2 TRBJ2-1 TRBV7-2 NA CASSLALAGGGQFF
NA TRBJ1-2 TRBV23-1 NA CASSQSGSPRYGYTF
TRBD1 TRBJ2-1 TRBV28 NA CASSLPGTGRNEQFF
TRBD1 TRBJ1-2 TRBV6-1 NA CASSDPTGTYGYTF
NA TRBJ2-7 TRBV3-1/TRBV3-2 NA CASSQVGPGLGYEQYF
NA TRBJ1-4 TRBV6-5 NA CASSLRGAGEKLFF
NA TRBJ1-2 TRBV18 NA CASSPGRSNYGYTF
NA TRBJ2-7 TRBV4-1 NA CASSQDSLVLGEQYF
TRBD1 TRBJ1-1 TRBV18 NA CASSGQEYTEAFF
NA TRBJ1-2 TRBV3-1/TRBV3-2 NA CASSQARDYGYTF
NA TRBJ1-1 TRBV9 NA CASSVNSYNTEAFF
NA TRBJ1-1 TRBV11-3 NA CASSSQGEAFF
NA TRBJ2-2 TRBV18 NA CASSPASGGNTGELFF
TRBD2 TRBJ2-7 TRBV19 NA CASSRAGEGGDYEQYF
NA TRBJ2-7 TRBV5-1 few CASSSTYEQYF
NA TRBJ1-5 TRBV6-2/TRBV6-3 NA CASSYQFTGTANQPQHF
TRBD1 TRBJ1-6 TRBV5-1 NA CASSRDRGNSPLHF
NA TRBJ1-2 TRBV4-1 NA CASSQEWGYNYGYTF
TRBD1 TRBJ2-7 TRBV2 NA CASSGDREYEQYF
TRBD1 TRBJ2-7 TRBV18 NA CASSPAGGASSYEQYF
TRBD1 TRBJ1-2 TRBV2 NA CASKGGAVRHGYTF
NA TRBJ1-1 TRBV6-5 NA CASSGSSVMNTEAFF